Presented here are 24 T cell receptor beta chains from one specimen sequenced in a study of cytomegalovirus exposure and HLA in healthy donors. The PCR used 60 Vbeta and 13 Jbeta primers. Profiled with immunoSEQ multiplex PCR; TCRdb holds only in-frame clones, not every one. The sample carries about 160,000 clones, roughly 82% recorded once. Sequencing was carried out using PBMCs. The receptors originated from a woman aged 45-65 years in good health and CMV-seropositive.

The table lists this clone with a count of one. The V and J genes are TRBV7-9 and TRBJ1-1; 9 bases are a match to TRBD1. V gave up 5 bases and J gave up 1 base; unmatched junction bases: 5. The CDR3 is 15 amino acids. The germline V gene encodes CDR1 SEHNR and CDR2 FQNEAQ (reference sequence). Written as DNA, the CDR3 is TGTGCCAGCAGCCCTGGACAGGGGACGAACACTGAAGCTTTCTTT. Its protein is CASSPGQGTNTEAFF.

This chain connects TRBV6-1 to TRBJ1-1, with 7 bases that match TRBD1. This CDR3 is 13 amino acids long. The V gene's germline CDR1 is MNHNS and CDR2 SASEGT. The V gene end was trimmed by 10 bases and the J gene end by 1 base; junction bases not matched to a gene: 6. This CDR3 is CATGGGANTEAFF. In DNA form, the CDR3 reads TGTGCCACGGGAGGGGGCGCGAACACTGAAGCTTTCTTT.

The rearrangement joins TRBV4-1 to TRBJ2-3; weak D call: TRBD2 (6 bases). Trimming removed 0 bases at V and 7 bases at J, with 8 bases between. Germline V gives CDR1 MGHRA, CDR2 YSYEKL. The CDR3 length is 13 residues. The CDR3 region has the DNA TGCGCCAGCAGCCAAGAAGGAGGGAATACGCAGTATTTT. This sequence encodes CASSQEGGNTQYF.

CDR3 region: CASSSRGSGGVGKNIQYF. In nucleotides, the CDR3 is TGTGCCAGCAGCTCAAGGGGTAGCGGGGGGGTCGGCAAAAACATTCAGTACTTC. The chain joins TRBV5-6 to TRBJ2-4, with 11 bases fitting TRBD2. V shed 3 bases and J 3 bases; nucleotides not matched to a gene: 11. The CDR3 consists of 18 residues. Germline V CDR1 and CDR2: SGHDT, YYEEEE.

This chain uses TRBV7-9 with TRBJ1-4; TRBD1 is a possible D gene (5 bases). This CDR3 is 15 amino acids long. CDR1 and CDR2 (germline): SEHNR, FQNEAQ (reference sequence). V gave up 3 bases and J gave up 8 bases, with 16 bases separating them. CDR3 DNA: TGTGCCAGCAGCTTGGGGGGGGGACGACGGGAAAAACTGTTTTTT. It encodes CASSLGGGRREKLFF.

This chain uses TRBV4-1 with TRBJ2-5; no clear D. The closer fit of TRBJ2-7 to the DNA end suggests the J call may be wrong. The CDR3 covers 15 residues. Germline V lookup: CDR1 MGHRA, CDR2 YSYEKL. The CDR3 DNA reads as TGCGCCAGCAGCCAAGATCGGCGGAGCTCCTACGAGCAGTACTTC. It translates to CASSQDRRSSYEQYF.

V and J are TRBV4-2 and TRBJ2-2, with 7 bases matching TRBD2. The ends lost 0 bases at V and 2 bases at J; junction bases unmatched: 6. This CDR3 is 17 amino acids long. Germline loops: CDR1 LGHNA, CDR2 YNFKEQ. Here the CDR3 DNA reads TGTGCCAGCAGCCAAGAGCCAGCGGGGATCAACACCGGGGAGCTGTTTTTT. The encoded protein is CASSQEPAGINTGELFF.

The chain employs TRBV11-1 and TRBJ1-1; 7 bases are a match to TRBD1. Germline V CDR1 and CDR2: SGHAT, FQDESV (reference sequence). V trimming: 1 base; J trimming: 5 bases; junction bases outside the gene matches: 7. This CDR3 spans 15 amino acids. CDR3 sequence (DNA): TGTGCCAGCAGCTTAGGAAAGGGGGCCAAGACTGAAGCTTTCTTT. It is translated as CASSLGKGAKTEAFF.

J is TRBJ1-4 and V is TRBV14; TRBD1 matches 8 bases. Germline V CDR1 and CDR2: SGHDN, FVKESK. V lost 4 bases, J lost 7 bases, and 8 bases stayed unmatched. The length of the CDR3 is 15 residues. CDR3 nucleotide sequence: TGTGCCAGCAGCCGAAGCGACAGGGGTGGTGAAAAACTGTTTTTT. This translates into CASSRSDRGGEKLFF.

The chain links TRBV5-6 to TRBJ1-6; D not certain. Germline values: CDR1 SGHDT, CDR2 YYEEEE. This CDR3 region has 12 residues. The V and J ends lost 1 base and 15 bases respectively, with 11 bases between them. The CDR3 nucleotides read TGTGCCAGCAGCTTGACAGTTTCTGGCCTCCACTTT. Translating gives CASSLTVSGLHF.

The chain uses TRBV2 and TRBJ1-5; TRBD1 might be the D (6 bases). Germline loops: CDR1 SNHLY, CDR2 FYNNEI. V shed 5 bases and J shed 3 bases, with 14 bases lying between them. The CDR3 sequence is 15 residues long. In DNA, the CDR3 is TGTGCCAGCAGTAAAACAGGGCGCAACAATCAGCCCCAGCATTTT. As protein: CASSKTGRNNQPQHF.

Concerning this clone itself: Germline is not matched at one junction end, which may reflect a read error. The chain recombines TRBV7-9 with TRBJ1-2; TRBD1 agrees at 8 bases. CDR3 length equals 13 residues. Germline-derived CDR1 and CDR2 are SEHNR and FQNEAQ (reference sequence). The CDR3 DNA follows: TGTTCCAGCAGCTTGGGACAGGAGCGTGGCTACACCTTC. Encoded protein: CSSSLGQERGYTF.

The CDR3 here is CASSSGQGANTIYF. The CDR3 DNA reads TGCGCCAGCAGCTCGGGACAGGGGGCAAACACCATATATTTT. The chain combines TRBV5-1 with TRBJ1-3, with 12 bases aligning to TRBD1. The CDR3 has 14 residues. Trimming cost V 3 bases and J 6 bases; bases outside gene matches: 1. The germline gives CDR1 SGHRS, CDR2 YFSETQ.

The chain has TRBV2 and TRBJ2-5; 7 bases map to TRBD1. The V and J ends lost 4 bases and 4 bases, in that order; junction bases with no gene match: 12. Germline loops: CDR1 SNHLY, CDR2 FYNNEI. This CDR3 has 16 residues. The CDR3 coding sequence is TGTGCCAGCAGTGTCGCGGGTGAGGGGGCGGGAGAGACCCAGTACTTC. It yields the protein CASSVAGEGAGETQYF.

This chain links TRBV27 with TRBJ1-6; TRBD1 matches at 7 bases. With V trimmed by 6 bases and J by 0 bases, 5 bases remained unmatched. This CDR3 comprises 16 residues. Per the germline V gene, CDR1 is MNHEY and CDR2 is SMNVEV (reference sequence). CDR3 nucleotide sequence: TGTGCCAGCAGCAAACAGGGGAGCTCCTATAATTCACCCCTCCACTTT. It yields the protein CASSKQGSSYNSPLHF.

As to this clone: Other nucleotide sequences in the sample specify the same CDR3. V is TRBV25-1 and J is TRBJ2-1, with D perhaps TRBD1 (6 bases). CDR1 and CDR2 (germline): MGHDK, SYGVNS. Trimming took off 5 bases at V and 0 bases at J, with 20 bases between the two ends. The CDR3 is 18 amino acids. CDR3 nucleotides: TGTGCCAGCAGTCCGGGACATGGAAGAGGGGGCTCCTACAATGAGCAGTTCTTC. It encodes CASSPGHGRGGSYNEQFF. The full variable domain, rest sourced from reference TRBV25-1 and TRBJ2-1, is EADIYQTPRYLVIGTGKKITLECSQTMGHDKMYWYQQDPGMELHLIHYSYGVNSTEKGDLSSESTVSRIRTEHFPLTLESARPSHTSQYLCASSPGHGRGGSYNEQFFGPGTRLTVL.

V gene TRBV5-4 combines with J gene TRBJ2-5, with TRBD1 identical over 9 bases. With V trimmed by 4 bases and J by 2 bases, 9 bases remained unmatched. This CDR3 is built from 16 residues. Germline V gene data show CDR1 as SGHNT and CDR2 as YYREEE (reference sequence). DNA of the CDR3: TGTGCCAGCAGCCGGCTGGTGGGGACAGGGCAAGAGACCCAGTACTTC. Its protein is CASSRLVGTGQETQYF.

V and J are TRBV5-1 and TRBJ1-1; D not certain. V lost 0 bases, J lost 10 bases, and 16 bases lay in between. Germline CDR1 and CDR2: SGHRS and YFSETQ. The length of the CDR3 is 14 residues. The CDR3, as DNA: TGCGCCAGCAGCTTGGAAGCGGGGTCCCCCCGAGCTTTCTTT. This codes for CASSLEAGSPRAFF.

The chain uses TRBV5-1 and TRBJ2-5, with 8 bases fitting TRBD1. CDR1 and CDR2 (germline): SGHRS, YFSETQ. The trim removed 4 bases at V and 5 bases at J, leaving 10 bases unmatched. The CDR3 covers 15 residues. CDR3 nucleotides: TGCGCCAGCAGCGGGGGGCAGGGGGCTGGGGAGACCCAGTACTTC. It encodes CASSGGQGAGETQYF.

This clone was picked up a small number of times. CDR3 loop: CSVRIQGKGSYEQYF. Here the CDR3 DNA reads TGCAGCGTTCGTATCCAGGGGAAGGGGTCCTACGAGCAGTACTTC. The chain joins TRBV29-1 to TRBJ2-7; tentative D call: TRBD1 (6 bases). The ends were cut back, 5 bases at V and 1 base at J, with 18 bases in the middle. The CDR3 extends over 15 amino acids. Per germline, CDR1 SQVTM and CDR2 ANQGSEA.

The chain's CDR3 is CASSLGWGRGTDTQYF. The CDR3 coding sequence is TGTGCCAGCAGTCTCGGTTGGGGGCGCGGCACAGATACGCAGTATTTT. The J gene is TRBJ2-3, the V gene TRBV27; D possibly corresponds to TRBD1 (6 bases). The CDR3 covers 16 residues. CDR1 is MNHEY, CDR2 SMNVEV, per germline (reference sequence). V lost 5 bases and J 1 base, leaving 16 bases between the germline ends.

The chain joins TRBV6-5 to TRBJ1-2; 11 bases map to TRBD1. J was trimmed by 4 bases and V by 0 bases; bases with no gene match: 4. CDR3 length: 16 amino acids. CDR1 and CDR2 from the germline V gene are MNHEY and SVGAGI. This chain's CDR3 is CASSYSRTGGSYGYTF. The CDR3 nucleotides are TGTGCCAGCAGTTACTCGCGGACAGGGGGCAGCTATGGCTACACCTTC.

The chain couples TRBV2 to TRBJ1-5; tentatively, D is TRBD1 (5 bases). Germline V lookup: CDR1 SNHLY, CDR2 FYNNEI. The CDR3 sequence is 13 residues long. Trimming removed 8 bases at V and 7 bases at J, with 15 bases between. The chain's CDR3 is CASCLGARQPQHF. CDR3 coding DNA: TGTGCCAGCTGTTTAGGGGCCAGGCAGCCCCAGCATTTT.

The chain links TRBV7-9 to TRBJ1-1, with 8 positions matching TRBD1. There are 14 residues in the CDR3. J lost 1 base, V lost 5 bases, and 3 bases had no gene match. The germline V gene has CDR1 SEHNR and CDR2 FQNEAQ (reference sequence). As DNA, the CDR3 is TGTGCCAGCAGCGAAACAGGGGGGAACACTGAAGCTTTCTTT. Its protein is CASSETGGNTEAFF.